This is a list of T cell receptor beta chains from one sample in a study of cytomegalovirus exposure and HLA in healthy donors. The table came from immunoSEQ multiplex PCR; TCRdb's copy has only in-frame clones and leaves some out. The sample includes about 120,000 clones, about 75% seen only once; the top ten take about 32%. Source material: PBMCs. These receptors all come from a man in his sixties in good health and CMV-seropositive. Each CDR3 is given without its conserved first and last residue. Fields, in order: V gene, CDR3 length, D gene, CDR3 protein. D genes are given only for firm matches.

TRBV19	14	TRBD1	ASSIKGPTGMTEAF
TRBV9	13	TRBD1	ASSITGGPYNEQF
TRBV10-1	15	TRBD2	ASSEPSPGLAYNEQF
TRBV7-3	13	TRBD2	ASSSVAGVGNEQF
TRBV9	12	TRBD2	ASSSPRGDGELF
TRBV10-1	15	TRBD2	ASSARTSGRNPYEQY
TRBV30	12	TRBD1	AWSPGTGFYEQY
TRBV5-1	13	TRBD1	ASSLGGQGAEEQF
TRBV6-6	14	TRBD1	ASSSYRGGWNNEQF
TRBV10-3	12	NA	AISENRRDYGYT
TRBV7-8	13	TRBD2	ASSLAGGPYNEQF
TRBV6-6	12	NA	ASSYYDGAGEQY
TRBV9	14	TRBD2	ASSTGTSGSYNEQF
TRBV4-1	11	NA	ASSQGGSPSAF
TRBV27	12	TRBD2	ASSLLGGNQQQY
TRBV9	15	TRBD1	ASSLQPTSGQGYGYT
TRBV11-2	12	NA	ASSLGRGTYEQY
TRBV6-1	13	TRBD1	ASSPGTGFSDTQY
TRBV27	11	TRBD2	ASSLASGYEQY
TRBV7-9	13	TRBD1	ASTPGQGIQGEVT
TRBV9	16	TRBD1	ASSVSPHGQGRQNEQY
TRBV2	13	TRBD1	ASSEETGTYNEQF
TRBV6-5	12	TRBD2	ASGWVERGGEQF
TRBV2	12	NA	ASRRSSGANVLT
TRBV5-1	13	TRBD2	ASSLVTSGFDEQY
TRBV27	14	NA	ASSLRDAAYTGELF
TRBV28	13	NA	ASSSTLTTTGELF
TRBV6-1	11	NA	ASSEAPSYEQY
TRBV11-2	15	TRBD1	ASSRPGTGPMNTEAF
TRBV28	9	NA	ASNQMYEQY
TRBV6-5	14	TRBD1	ASSYLGQGEVYGYT
TRBV4-1	13	TRBD1	ASSQVGTGGEKLF
TRBV7-9	14	NA	SSSLRSGQSYNEQF
TRBV2	10	NA	ASSRQSETQY
TRBV7-3	13	TRBD1	ASSLIGQVNTEAF
TRBV5-1	13	TRBD1	ASSLASGQHYEQY
TRBV9	13	TRBD2	ASSQLAGGRYEQY
TRBV6-5	12	NA	ASSYLQAGETQY
TRBV5-5	11	NA	ASSPGRNQPQH
TRBV11-3	10	NA	ASSLAGNEQF
TRBV7-3	15	TRBD2	ASSLKPGLDRTDTQY
TRBV7-2	14	NA	ASSYPGWGSQETQY
TRBV4-1	11	TRBD1	ASSRAQGEKLF
TRBV6-1	10	NA	ASIFRQAEAF
TRBV30	10	NA	AWSVGGNIQY
TRBV6-1	13	NA	ASSASGQNNQPQH
TRBV18	13	NA	ASSPKEGGNQPQH
TRBV7-2	12	NA	ASSSQGSLYGYT
TRBV7-8	13	TRBD1	ASSLARGQGATLH
TRBV5-1	11	TRBD1	ASSWGQDTEAF
TRBV28	10	TRBD1	ASSLGQYGYT
TRBV29-1	14	TRBD2	SVEGTSGDYTDTQY
TRBV19	15	NA	ASSTEGRGDAKNIQY
TRBV9	14	TRBD2	ASSSGLAGSTYEQY
TRBV5-4	11	NA	ASSLSGQDEQF